A selection of T cell receptor beta chains follows, all from one sample in a study of regulatory T cells after allogeneic stem cell transplantation. TCRdb used MiXCR to reprocess the 5' RACE reads, holding one entry per CDR3 protein. The sample consists of about 150 distinct CDR3 sequences, less than 20% of them appearing once. The source material was sorted CD4+ T cells from blood (whether regulatory or conventional is not recorded), sampled 30 days after allogeneic stem cell transplant. The receptors come from a human patient who had an allogeneic stem cell transplant, so the T cells may come from the graft donor. The conserved cysteine and the conserved F or W are not part of the CDR3 here. A D gene is named only where the DNA matches it firmly. For some rows the clone size is stated as once, few or many, or as a class when expanded; others skip it.

cdr3_aa j_call v_call clone_size d_call
AGSLNVEKLF TRBJ1-4 TRBV7-9 NA NA
ASRGSANEKLF TRBJ1-4 TRBV5-1 large NA
ASSTQGGKLF TRBJ1-4 TRBV6-5 medium-sized NA
ASSLNVEKLF TRBJ1-4 TRBV7-9 large NA
ASSASPGQGTGELF TRBJ2-2 TRBV6-5 hyperexpanded TRBD1
ASSPTYNEQF TRBJ2-1 TRBV12-3/TRBV12-4 hyperexpanded NA
ASSLLVVGERANVLT TRBJ2-6 TRBV5-1 hyperexpanded NA
ATNEGSSYEQY TRBJ2-7 TRBV15 large NA
ASSWQGAGNTIY TRBJ1-3 TRBV6-5 medium-sized NA
AISESIKQPQH TRBJ1-5 TRBV10-3 NA NA
ASSQLAAYEQY TRBJ2-7 TRBV7-2 large NA
ASSPGTTSLEQF TRBJ2-1 TRBV6-1 large TRBD2
ASSVEGANTIY TRBJ1-3 TRBV9 hyperexpanded NA
ASSQLAAYDQY TRBJ2-7 TRBV7-2 NA NA
ASSLWGGNSAEAF TRBJ1-1 TRBV28 large NA
ASSSRQGRITEVF TRBJ1-1 TRBV27 NA NA
SVRTSVQETQY TRBJ2-5 TRBV29-1 large TRBD2
ASSQTEERFGGSFDEQF NA TRBV3-2 hyperexpanded NA
ATLTGAATTNEKLF TRBJ1-4 TRBV6-6 NA TRBD1
ASSTRDREGNTQY TRBJ2-3 TRBV4-1 medium-sized TRBD1
SASRADTGEPF TRBJ2-2 TRBV20-1 NA NA
ASSQADSTYGYT TRBJ1-2 TRBV14 large NA
ASSYSSLAGGGQY TRBJ2-7 TRBV6-5 large TRBD2
ATNEGSTYEQY TRBJ2-7 TRBV15 NA NA
ASSVLQPGLAYKKTQY TRBJ2-5 TRBV9 medium-sized TRBD2
ASSLPGFYEQY TRBJ2-7 TRBV7-9 NA NA
ASSLSTSGREDEQF TRBJ2-1 TRBV7-9 large TRBD2
ASSFKQGVFTEAF TRBJ1-1 TRBV7-2 hyperexpanded NA
ASSLGTGAVYEQF TRBJ2-1 TRBV7-9 large TRBD1
ASSLDPGLPEAF TRBJ1-1 TRBV5-1 large NA